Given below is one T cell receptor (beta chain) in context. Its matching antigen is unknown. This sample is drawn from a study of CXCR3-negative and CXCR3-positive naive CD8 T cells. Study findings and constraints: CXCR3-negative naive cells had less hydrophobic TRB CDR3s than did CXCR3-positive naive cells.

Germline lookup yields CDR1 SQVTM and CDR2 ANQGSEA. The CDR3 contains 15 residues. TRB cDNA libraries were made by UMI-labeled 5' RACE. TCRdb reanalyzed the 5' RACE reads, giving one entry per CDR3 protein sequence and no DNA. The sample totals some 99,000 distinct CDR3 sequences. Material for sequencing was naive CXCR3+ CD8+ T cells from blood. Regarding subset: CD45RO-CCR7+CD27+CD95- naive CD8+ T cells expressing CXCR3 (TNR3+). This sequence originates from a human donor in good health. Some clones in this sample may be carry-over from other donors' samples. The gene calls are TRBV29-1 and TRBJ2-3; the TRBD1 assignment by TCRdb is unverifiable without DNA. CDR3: CSVAPRDRLPDTQYF.